This T cell receptor beta chain emerged from a study of T cell repertoires in cytomegalovirus infection. Overall study: Well-studied HLA-B-restricted CMV epitopes were used in the study alongside recently identified HLA-C-restricted ones. Public TCR beta signatures marked donors with CMV infection and the matching HLA.

For this clonotype: Its target is not known.

Study-level results: HLA-C-restricted, CMV-specific TCR beta clonotypes were dominant ex vivo.

The length of the CDR3 is 15 residues. From germline, CDR1 is SGHAT and CDR2 FQNNGV. V lost 5 bases, J lost 2 bases, and 16 bases lay in between. One entry per CDR3 protein results from TCRdb running MiXCR on the reads. The sample includes a few hundred thousand distinct CDR3 sequences, almost 40% of them seen just once. The V call is TRBV11-2, the J call TRBJ2-7; D might be TRBD1 or TRBD2, each matching 5 bases. This TCR was recovered from a human donor in good health (CMV status not recorded). Some clones in this sample may be carry-over from other donors' samples. The sample was cultured PBMCs, taken from culture after CMV antigen stimulation. This CDR3 is CASSRTGTEPYEQYF. CDR3 nucleotide sequence: TGTGCCAGCAGCCGCACCGGGACGGAGCCCTACGAGCAGTACTTC.